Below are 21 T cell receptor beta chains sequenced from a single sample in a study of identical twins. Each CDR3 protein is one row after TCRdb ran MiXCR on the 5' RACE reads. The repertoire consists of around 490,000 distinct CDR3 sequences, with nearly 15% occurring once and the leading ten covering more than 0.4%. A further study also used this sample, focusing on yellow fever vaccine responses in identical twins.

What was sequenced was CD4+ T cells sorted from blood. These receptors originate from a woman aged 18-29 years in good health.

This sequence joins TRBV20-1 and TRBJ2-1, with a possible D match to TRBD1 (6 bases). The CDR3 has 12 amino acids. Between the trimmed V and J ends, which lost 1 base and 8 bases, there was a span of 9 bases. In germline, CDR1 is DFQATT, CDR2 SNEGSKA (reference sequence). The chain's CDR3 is CSARGGGDEQFF. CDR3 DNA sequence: TGCAGTGCTAGAGGAGGGGGAGATGAGCAGTTCTTC.

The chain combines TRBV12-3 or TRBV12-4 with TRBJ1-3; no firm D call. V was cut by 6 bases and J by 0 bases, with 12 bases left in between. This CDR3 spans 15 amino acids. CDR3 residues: CASREQRLSGNTIYF. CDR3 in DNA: TGTGCCAGCAGAGAACAGCGCCTCTCTGGAAACACCATATATTTT.

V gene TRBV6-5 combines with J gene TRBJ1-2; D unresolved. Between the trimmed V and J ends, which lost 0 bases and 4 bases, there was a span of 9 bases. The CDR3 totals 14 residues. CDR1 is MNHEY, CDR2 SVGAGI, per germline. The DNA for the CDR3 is TGTGCCAGCAGTTACTCGAAACAAACCTATGGCTACACCTTC. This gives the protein CASSYSKQTYGYTF.

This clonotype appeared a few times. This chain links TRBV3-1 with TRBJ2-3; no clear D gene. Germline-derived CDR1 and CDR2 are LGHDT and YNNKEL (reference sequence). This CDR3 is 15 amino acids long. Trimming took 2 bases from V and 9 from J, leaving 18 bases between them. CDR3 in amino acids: CASSQPAGTRNTQYF. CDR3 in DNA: TGTGCCAGCAGCCAACCGGCAGGAACCCGCAACACGCAGTATTTT.

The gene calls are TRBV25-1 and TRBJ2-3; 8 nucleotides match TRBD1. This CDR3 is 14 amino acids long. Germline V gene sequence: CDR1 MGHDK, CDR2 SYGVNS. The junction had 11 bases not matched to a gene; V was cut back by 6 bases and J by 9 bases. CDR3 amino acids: CASRAPSTGETQYF. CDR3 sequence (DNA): TGTGCCAGCAGGGCCCCCTCGACAGGGGAAACGCAGTATTTT.

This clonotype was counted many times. For the CDR3, the DNA is TGCAGCGTTGAAGCGGGACTCAAGGGAGTTGGAAACACCATATATTTT. This sequence encodes CSVEAGLKGVGNTIYF. The V gene is TRBV29-1, the J gene TRBJ1-3; D is possibly TRBD1 (5 bases). Germline CDR1 reads SQVTM; CDR2 reads ANQGSEA. This CDR3 has 16 amino acids. Trimming left V 1 base short and J 3 bases short, with 16 bases between.

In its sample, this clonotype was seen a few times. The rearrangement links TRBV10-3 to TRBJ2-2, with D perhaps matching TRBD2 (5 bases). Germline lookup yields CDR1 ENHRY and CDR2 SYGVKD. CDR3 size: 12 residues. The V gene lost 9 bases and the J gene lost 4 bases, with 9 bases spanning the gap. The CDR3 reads CAITRGTGELFF. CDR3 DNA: TGTGCCATTACTCGGGGCACCGGGGAGCTGTTTTTT.

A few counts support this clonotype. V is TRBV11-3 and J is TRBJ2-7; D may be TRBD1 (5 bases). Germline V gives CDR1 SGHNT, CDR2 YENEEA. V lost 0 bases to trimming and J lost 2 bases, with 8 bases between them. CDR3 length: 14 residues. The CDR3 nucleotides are TGTGCCAGCAGCTTAGACAGGGTCCCCTACGAGCAGTACGTC. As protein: CASSLDRVPYEQYV.

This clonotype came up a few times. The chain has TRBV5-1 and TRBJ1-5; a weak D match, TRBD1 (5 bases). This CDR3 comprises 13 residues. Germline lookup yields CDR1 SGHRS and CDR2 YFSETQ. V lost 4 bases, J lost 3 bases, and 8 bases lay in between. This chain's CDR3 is CASSTGANQPQHF. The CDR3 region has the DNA TGCGCCAGCAGCACCGGGGCCAATCAGCCCCAGCATTTT. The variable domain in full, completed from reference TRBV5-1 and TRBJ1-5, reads KAGVTQTPRYLIKTRGQQVTLSCSPISGHRSVSWYQQTPGQGLQFLFEYFSETQRNKGNFPGRFSGRQFSNSRSEMNVSTLELGDSALYLCASSTGANQPQHFGDGTRLSIL.

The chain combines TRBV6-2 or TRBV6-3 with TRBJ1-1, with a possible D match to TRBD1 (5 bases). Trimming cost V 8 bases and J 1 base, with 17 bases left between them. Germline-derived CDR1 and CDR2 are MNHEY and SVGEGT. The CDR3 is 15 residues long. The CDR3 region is CASLSGAGANTEAFF. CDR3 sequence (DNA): TGTGCCAGCCTCTCCGGGGCGGGTGCGAACACTGAAGCTTTCTTT.

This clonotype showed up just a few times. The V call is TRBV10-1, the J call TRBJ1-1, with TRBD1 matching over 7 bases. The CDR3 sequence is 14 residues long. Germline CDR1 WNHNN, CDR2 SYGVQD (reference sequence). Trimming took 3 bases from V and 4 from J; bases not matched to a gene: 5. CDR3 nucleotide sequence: TGCGCCAGCAGTGAACAGGGGCTAGGCACTGAAGCTTTCTTT. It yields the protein CASSEQGLGTEAFF.

In nucleotides, the CDR3 is TGTGCTAGTGGTTTGGGGGGCACTGAAGCTTTCTTT. Its protein is CASGLGGTEAFF. The gene calls are TRBV12-5 and TRBJ1-1; D not certain. V was pared by 1 base and J by 4 bases, with 4 bases between. Germline loops: CDR1 LGHNT, CDR2 FRNRAP. The CDR3 loop spans 12 amino acids.

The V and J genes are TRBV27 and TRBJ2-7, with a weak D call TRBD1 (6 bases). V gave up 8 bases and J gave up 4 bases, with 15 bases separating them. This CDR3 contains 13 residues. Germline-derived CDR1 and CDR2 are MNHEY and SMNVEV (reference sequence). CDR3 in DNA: TGTGCCAGCGGTAGGGGGTATCGGTACGAGCAGTACGTC. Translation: CASGRGYRYEQYV.

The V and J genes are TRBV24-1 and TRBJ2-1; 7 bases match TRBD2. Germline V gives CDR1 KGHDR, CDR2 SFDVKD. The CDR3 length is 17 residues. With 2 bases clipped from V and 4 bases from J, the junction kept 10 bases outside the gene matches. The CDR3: CATSDSWTSEVYNEQFF. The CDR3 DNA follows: TGTGCCACCAGTGATTCCTGGACTAGTGAGGTTTACAATGAGCAGTTCTTC.

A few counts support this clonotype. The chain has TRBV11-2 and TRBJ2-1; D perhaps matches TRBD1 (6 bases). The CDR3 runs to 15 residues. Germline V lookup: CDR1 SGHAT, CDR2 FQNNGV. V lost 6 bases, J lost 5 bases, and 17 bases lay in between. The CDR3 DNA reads TGTGCCAGCAGTTCCTCCAGGGGAGCACACAATGAGCAGTTCTTC. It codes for CASSSSRGAHNEQFF.

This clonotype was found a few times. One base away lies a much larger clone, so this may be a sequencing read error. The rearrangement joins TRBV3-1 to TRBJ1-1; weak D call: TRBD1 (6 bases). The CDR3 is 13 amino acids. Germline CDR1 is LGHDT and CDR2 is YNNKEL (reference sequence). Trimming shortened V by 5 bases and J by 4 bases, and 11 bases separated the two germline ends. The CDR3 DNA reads TGTGCCAGCAGCAGGATAGGGGGCACTGAAGCTTTCTTT. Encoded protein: CASSRIGGTEAFF.

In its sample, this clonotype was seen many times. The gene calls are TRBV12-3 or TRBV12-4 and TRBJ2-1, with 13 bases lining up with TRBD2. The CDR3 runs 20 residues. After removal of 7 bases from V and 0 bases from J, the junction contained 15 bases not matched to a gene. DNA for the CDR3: TGTGCCAGCACCGCGAGAGGGACTAGCGGGATCATGGGCTCCTACAATGAGCAGTTCTTC. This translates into CASTARGTSGIMGSYNEQFF.

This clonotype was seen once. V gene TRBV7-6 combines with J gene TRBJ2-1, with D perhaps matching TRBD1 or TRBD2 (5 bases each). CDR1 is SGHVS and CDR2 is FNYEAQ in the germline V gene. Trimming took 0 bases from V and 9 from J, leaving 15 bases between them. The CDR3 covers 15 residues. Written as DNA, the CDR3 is TGTGCCAGCAGCTTAGCGGTCCCAGGGACGGGTGAGCAGTTCTTC. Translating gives CASSLAVPGTGEQFF.

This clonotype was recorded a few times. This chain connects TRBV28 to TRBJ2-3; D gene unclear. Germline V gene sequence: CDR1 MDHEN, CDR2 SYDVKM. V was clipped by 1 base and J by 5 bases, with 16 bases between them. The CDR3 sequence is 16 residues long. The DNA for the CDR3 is TGTGCCAGCAGTTTATCCCCATCCTCGCCACAAGATACGCAGTATTTT. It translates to CASSLSPSSPQDTQYF.

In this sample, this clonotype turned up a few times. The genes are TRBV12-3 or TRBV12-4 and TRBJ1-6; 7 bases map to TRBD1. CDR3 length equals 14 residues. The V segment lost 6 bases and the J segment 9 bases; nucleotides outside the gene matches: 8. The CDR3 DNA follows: TGTGCCAGCAGGTCTGACAGGGCATCTTCACCCCTCCACTTT. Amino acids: CASRSDRASSPLHF.

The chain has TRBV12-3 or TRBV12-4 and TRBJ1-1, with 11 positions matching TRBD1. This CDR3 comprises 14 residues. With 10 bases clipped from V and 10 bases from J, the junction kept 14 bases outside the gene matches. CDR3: CATSYSGTGGRAFF. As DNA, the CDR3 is TGTGCCACCAGCTATAGCGGGACAGGGGGAAGAGCTTTCTTT.